Sequencing of this T cell receptor beta chain was carried out in a study of blood T cell repertoires in COVID-19. Study summary: Donors in the United States, Italy and Spain gave samples during acute or convalescent COVID-19. Nucleic acid was either cDNA or gDNA, and it came from T cells, B-cell-depleted T cells, or PBMCs.

As handled by the study authors: Estimation of nucleated cell counts relied on the amplification of reference gene primers. Only in-frame clones appear in the TCRdb table, and some are missing; sequencing was by immunoSEQ multiplex PCR. The V and J calls and clone size come from that table; D and trimming were worked out from the DNA. The sample has about 73,000 clones; about 80% are singletons. This clone was seen only once. V lost 4 bases and J 1 base, leaving 7 bases between the germline ends. Germline V lookup: CDR1 SEHNR, CDR2 FQNEAQ (reference sequence). CDR3 length: 13 residues. The sequence derives from a woman aged 55-69 years with acute or convalescent COVID-19. This sequence joins TRBV7-9 and TRBJ1-1; D is unclear. The specimen sequenced was peripheral blood. The DNA for the CDR3 is TGTGCCAGCAGCTGGCAGGAGAACACTGAAGCTTTCTTT. The encoded protein is CASSWQENTEAFF.